This TCR beta chain is from a study of T cells after somatic rescue of genetic block. Trimming at V came to 5 bases and at J to 6 bases, leaving 4 bases not matched to a gene. Germline V gives CDR1 SEHNR, CDR2 FQNEAQ (reference sequence). This CDR3 region has 15 residues. TCRdb's copy holds only in-frame clones and misses some; the assay was immunoSEQ multiplex PCR. This sample carries around 67,000 clones, roughly 88% of them seen once, and the ten largest clones take 2.8%. The sample taken for sequencing was peripheral blood mononuclear cells (PBMCs). J is TRBJ2-2 and V is TRBV7-9; TRBD1 matches 12 bases. The receptor comes from a man younger than 40. Here the CDR3 reads CASSPGTGGPGELFF. The CDR3 DNA reads as TGTGCCAGCAGCCCCGGGACAGGGGGCCCCGGGGAGCTGTTTTTT.